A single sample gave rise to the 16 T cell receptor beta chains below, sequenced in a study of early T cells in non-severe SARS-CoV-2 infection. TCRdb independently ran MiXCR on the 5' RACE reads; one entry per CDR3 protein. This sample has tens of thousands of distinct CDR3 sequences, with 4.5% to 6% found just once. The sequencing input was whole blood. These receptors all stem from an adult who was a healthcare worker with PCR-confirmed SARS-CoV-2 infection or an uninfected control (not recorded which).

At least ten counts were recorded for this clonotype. The CDR3 spells CASSIRLISEQYF. DNA of the CDR3: TGTGCCAGCAGCATCCGACTAATATCAGAGCAGTATTTT. V usage is TRBV11-2 and J usage is TRBJ2-3; the D gene is possibly TRBD2 (5 bases). CDR1 is SGHAT and CDR2 is FQNNGV in the germline V gene. The ends were cut back, 5 bases at V and 11 bases at J, with 17 bases in the middle. The CDR3 extends over 13 amino acids.

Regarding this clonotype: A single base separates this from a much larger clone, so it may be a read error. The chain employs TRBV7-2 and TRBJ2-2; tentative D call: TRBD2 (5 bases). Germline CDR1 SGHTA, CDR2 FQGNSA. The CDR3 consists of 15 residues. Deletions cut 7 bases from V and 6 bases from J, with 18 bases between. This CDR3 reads CASIQGSEKAGELFF. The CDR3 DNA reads TGTGCCAGCATCCAAGGTAGCGAGAAGGCCGGGGAGCTGTTTTTT.

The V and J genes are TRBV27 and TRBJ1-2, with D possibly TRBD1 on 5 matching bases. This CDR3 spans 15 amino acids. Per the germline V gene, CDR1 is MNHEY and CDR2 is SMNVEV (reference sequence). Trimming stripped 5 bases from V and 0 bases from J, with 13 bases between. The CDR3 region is CASSRTGLANYGYTF. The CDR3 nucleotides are TGTGCCAGCAGTCGAACAGGTCTAGCTAACTATGGCTACACCTTC.

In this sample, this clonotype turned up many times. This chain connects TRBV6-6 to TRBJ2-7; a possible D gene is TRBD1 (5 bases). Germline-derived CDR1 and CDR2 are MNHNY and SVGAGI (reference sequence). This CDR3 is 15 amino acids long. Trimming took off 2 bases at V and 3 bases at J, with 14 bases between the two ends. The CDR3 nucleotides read TGTGCCAGCAGTTACGACCCAGGGCAAGGCTACGAGCAGTACGTC. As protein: CASSYDPGQGYEQYV.

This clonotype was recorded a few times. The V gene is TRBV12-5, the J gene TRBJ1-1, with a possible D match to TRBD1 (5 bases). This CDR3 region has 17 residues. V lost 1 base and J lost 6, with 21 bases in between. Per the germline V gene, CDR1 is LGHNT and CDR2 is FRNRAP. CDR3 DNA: TGTGCTAGTGGTTTGGGGCGGGGGACCTCTTCTGTGGCTGAAGCTTTCTTT. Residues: CASGLGRGTSSVAEAFF.

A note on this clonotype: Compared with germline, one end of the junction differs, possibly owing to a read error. In DNA form, the CDR3 reads TGCAGCGCCTCTACAGGGAGAATCACAGATACGCAGTGTTTT. This sequence encodes CSASTGRITDTQCF. The chain links TRBV29-1 to TRBJ2-3, with a tentative D call TRBD1 (6 bases). The germline gives CDR1 SQVTM, CDR2 ANQGSEA. CDR3 length equals 14 residues.

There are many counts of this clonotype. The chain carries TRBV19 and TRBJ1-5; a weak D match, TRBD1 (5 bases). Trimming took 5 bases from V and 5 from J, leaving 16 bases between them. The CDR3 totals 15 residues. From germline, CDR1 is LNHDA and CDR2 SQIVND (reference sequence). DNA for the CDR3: TGTGCCAGTAGTGTTCGAGGTGGGGCCCATCAGCCCCAGCATTTT. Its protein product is CASSVRGGAHQPQHF. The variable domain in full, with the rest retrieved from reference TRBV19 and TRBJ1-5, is DGGITQSPKYLFRKEGQNVTLSCEQNLNHDAMYWYRQDPGQGLRLIYYSQIVNDFQKGDIAEGYSVSREKKESFPLTVTSAQKNPTAFYLCASSVRGGAHQPQHFGDGTRLSIL.

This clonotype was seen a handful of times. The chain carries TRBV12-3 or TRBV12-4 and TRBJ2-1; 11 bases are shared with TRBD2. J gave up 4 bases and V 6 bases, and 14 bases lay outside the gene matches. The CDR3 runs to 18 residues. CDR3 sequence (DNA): TGTGCCAGCAGGGGGCTAGCGGGAGGCATAAATGCATACAATGAGCAGTTCTTC. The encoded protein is CASRGLAGGINAYNEQFF.

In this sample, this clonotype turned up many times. The CDR3: CASSGQGTRTDTQYF. The CDR3 DNA reads TGTGCCAGCAGTGGGCAGGGGACCCGCACAGATACGCAGTATTTT. This rearrangement joins TRBV6-5 to TRBJ2-3; D is perhaps TRBD1 (6 bases). The CDR3 covers 15 residues. Germline values: CDR1 MNHEY, CDR2 SVGAGI. Trimming removed 5 bases from V and 1 base from J, with 13 bases in between.

The CDR3 protein is CASTGGALRTEAFF. In nucleotides, the CDR3 is TGTGCCAGCACAGGGGGTGCCCTTAGAACTGAAGCTTTCTTT. The rearrangement uses TRBV25-1 and TRBJ1-1, with 7 bases lining up with TRBD1. This CDR3 has 14 residues. Germline V gene data show CDR1 as MGHDK and CDR2 as SYGVNS. The ends lost 7 bases at V and 5 bases at J; junction bases unmatched: 10.

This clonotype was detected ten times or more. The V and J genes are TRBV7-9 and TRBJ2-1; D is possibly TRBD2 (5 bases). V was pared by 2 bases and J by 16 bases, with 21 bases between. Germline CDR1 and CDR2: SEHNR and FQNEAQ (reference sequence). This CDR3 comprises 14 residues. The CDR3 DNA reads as TGTGCCAGCAGCTTACCGACTATGGCAGCTAAGGGATTCTTC. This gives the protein CASSLPTMAAKGFF.

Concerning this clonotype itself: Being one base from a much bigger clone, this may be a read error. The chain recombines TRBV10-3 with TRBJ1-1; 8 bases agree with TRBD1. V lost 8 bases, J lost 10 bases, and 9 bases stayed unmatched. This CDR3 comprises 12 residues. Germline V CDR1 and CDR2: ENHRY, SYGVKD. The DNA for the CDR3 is TGTGCCATCGGAAGACAGGGGCCTGTAGCTTTCTTT. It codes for CAIGRQGPVAFF.

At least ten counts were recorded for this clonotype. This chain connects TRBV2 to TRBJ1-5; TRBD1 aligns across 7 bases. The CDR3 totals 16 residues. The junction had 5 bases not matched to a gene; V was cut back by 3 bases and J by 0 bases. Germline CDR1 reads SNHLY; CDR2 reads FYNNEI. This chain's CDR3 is CASSEEGARSNQPQHF. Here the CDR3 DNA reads TGTGCCAGCAGTGAGGAGGGGGCGCGTAGCAATCAGCCCCAGCATTTT.

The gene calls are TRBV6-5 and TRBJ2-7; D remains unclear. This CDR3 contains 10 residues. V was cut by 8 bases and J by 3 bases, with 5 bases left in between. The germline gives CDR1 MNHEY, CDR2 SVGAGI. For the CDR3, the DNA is TGTGCCAGCGGGTTCTACGAGCAGTACTTC. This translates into CASGFYEQYF.

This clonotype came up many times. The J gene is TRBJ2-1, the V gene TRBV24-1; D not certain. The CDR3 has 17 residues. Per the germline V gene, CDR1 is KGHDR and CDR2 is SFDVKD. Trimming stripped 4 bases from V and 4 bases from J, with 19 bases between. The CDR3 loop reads CATSDPSDPGGYNEQFF. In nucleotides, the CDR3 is TGTGCCACCAGTGACCCCTCGGACCCGGGTGGGTACAATGAGCAGTTCTTC.

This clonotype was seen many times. The CDR3 loop is CASSSGGMNTEAFF. DNA of the CDR3: TGCGCCAGCAGCTCAGGGGGCATGAACACTGAAGCTTTCTTT. The gene calls are TRBV5-1 and TRBJ1-1; the match to TRBD1 covers 8 bases. Germline assignment: CDR1 SGHRS and CDR2 YFSETQ. The CDR3 contains 14 residues. V was pared by 3 bases and J by 0 bases, with 1 base of the junction left unmatched.